These T cell receptor beta chains were read from a single sample in a study of shared clonotypes between healthy human individuals. Generated by immunoSEQ multiplex PCR, the TCRdb table keeps only in-frame clones and is missing some. Of about 2.1 million clones in the sample, about 93% are singletons; the top ten hold around 1.7%. The sample taken for sequencing was naive CD8+ T cells from PBMCs. The receptors derive from a young man in good health. Some clones in this sample may be carry-over from other donors' samples. The CDR3 runs from the conserved cysteine through the conserved F or W. The D gene is left open where the match is weak. Size is omitted from some rows. Given values are once, few, many or a class for expanded clones.

clone_size d_call j_call v_call cdr3_aa cdr3_nt
NA NA TRBJ2-7 TRBV6-6 CASTPGSRGLNEQYF TGTGCCAGCACCCCGGGCAGCAGGGGTCTCAACGAGCAGTACTTC
NA TRBD1 TRBJ2-2 TRBV19 CASSEGDRVLFF TGTGCCAGTAGTGAGGGTGACAGGGTGCTGTTTTTT
NA TRBD1 TRBJ2-1 TRBV9 CASSVTGTGSSEQFF TGTGCCAGCAGCGTCACCGGGACAGGGTCAAGTGAGCAGTTCTTC
NA TRBD2 TRBJ2-3 TRBV7-6 CASRKLAVVGDTQYF TGTGCCAGCAGAAAACTAGCGGTGGTTGGGGATACGCAGTATTTT
NA NA TRBJ2-3 TRBV5-5 CASSLGFVYSTDTQYF TGTGCCAGCAGCTTGGGTTTTGTATATAGCACAGATACGCAGTATTTT
NA TRBD1 TRBJ2-3 TRBV2 CASRSRDRTTDTQYF TGTGCCAGCAGGTCACGGGACAGAACCACAGATACGCAGTATTTT
NA TRBD2 TRBJ2-2 TRBV5-1 CASSLADIQREHGELFF TGCGCCAGCAGCTTGGCCGATATCCAGCGGGAGCACGGGGAGCTGTTTTTT
NA TRBD1 TRBJ2-3 TRBV13 CASSLGDSPDTQYF TGTGCCAGCAGCTTGGGGGACAGCCCAGATACGCAGTATTTT
NA NA TRBJ2-7 TRBV5-1 CASSLAGPSEQYF TGCGCCAGCAGCTTGGCCGGACCGAGCGAGCAGTACTTC
once TRBD2 TRBJ2-7 TRBV7-2 CASSPWTSGSSYEQYF TGTGCCAGCAGCCCATGGACTAGCGGGAGCTCCTACGAGCAGTACTTC
NA TRBD2 TRBJ2-5 TRBV28 CASPYIVGGLAGVRGQETQYF TGTGCCAGCCCTTACATTGTCGGGGGACTAGCGGGAGTAAGGGGGCAAGAGACCCAGTACTTC
NA NA TRBJ1-1 TRBV27 CASSFRGEGWTEAFF TGTGCCAGCAGCTTCAGGGGTGAAGGATGGACTGAAGCTTTCTTT
NA NA TRBJ2-1 TRBV27 CASQGLTYNEQFF TGTGCCAGCCAGGGCCTTACTTACAATGAGCAGTTCTTC
NA NA TRBJ2-7 TRBV5-1 CASSLHPGQELSGKVYEQYF TGCGCCAGCAGCTTACATCCGGGACAGGAGCTTAGCGGGAAAGTCTACGAGCAGTACTTC
once NA TRBJ2-2 TRBV7-8 CASSLARGIPRPVGELFF TGTGCCAGCAGCTTAGCGCGCGGCATACCCAGGCCAGTCGGGGAGCTGTTTTTT
NA NA TRBJ2-2 TRBV28 CASSFPTTTGELFF TGTGCCAGCAGTTTCCCCACAACCACCGGGGAGCTGTTTTTT
NA TRBD1 TRBJ1-1 TRBV25-1 CASTLTGAGTEAFF TGTGCCAGCACTCTAACAGGGGCGGGCACTGAAGCTTTCTTT
once TRBD1 TRBJ1-2 TRBV5-1 CASSPPSGQGDGYTF TGCGCCAGCAGCCCCCCCTCGGGACAGGGAGATGGCTACACCTTC
once TRBD1 TRBJ2-7 TRBV27 CASSFGGQGAYEQYF TGTGCCAGCAGTTTTGGGGGACAGGGTGCCTACGAGCAGTACTTC
NA NA TRBJ2-1 TRBV6-6 CASSYTSLDEQFF TGTGCCAGCAGTTACACTAGTCTCGATGAGCAGTTCTTC
once NA TRBJ2-7 TRBV7-9 CASNLEGLYEQYF TGTGCCAGCAACCTCGAGGGGTTGTACGAGCAGTACTTC
NA NA TRBJ1-1 TRBV6-5 CASSYVLLDSEAFF TGTGCCAGCAGTTACGTCCTCCTGGATTCTGAAGCTTTCTTT
NA NA TRBJ2-7 TRBV5-1 CASSLSGRLYEQYF TGCGCCAGCAGCTTGTCGGGACGGCTCTACGAGCAGTACTTC
NA TRBD2 TRBJ2-3 TRBV2 CAVGNAAGGTDTQYF TGTGCCGTTGGAAACGCGGCGGGGGGCACAGATACGCAGTATTTT
NA TRBD2 TRBJ2-1 TRBV30 CAWMLASGIVGNEQFF TGTGCCTGGATGTTGGCTAGCGGGATCGTCGGCAATGAGCAGTTCTTC
NA NA TRBJ1-1 TRBV5-6 CASSLGWGEAFF TGTGCCAGCAGCTTAGGGTGGGGAGAAGCTTTCTTT
NA NA TRBJ2-7 TRBV5-1 CASSLEDRAYEQYF TGCGCCAGCAGCTTGGAGGACCGAGCCTACGAGCAGTACTTC
NA NA TRBJ1-4 TRBV9 CASSEGGTNEKLFF TGTGCCAGCAGCGAGGGGGGGACTAATGAAAAACTGTTTTTT
few NA TRBJ1-5 TRBV27 CASRAGNQPQHF TGTGCCAGCAGGGCTGGCAATCAGCCCCAGCATTTT
NA NA TRBJ1-2 TRBV5-4 CASSSPPIRGGGYTF TGTGCCAGCAGCTCGCCCCCGATCAGGGGTGGTGGCTACACCTTC
NA TRBD2 TRBJ2-7 TRBV9 CASSGTGTSGDYEQYF TGTGCCAGCAGCGGCACCGGGACTAGCGGGGACTACGAGCAGTACTTC
NA TRBD2 TRBJ2-3 TRBV4-2 CASSQGTSDTDTQYF TGTGCCAGCAGCCAAGGGACTAGCGATACAGATACGCAGTATTTT
NA TRBD2 TRBJ2-3 TRBV2 CASSESAGARADTQYF TGTGCCAGCAGTGAATCGGCGGGAGCTCGGGCAGATACGCAGTATTTT
NA NA TRBJ2-2 TRBV5-6 CASSLDVVGELFF TGTGCCAGCAGCTTGGATGTGGTGGGGGAGCTGTTTTTT
few TRBD1 TRBJ2-3 TRBV2 CASRKGALPDTQYF TGTGCCAGCAGGAAGGGGGCCCTTCCAGATACGCAGTATTTT
once NA TRBJ2-2 TRBV15 CATSTSAGLLNTGELFF TGTGCCACCAGCACATCCGCGGGACTCTTGAACACCGGGGAGCTGTTTTTT
NA TRBD2 TRBJ2-1 TRBV10-3 CAISEPELAIYNEQFF TGTGCCATCAGTGAACCCGAACTAGCGATCTACAATGAGCAGTTCTTC
NA NA TRBJ2-3 TRBV5-1 CASSLGGGKPDTQYF TGCGCCAGCAGCTTAGGAGGGGGCAAGCCAGATACGCAGTATTTT
NA NA TRBJ1-1 TRBV6-5 CASSSQVLFTEAFF TGTGCCAGCAGTTCACAGGTGTTGTTCACTGAAGCTTTCTTT
NA NA TRBJ1-1 TRBV2 CASRHPMDRQPEAFF TGTGCCAGCAGGCACCCAATGGACAGACAGCCTGAAGCTTTCTTT
NA TRBD2 TRBJ2-1 TRBV19 CASAGEQSSYNEQFF TGTGCCAGCGCGGGGGAGCAGAGCTCCTACAATGAGCAGTTCTTC
NA TRBD1 TRBJ2-1 TRBV10-1 CASSWTRGNEQFF TGCGCCAGCTCGTGGACCAGGGGGAATGAGCAGTTCTTC